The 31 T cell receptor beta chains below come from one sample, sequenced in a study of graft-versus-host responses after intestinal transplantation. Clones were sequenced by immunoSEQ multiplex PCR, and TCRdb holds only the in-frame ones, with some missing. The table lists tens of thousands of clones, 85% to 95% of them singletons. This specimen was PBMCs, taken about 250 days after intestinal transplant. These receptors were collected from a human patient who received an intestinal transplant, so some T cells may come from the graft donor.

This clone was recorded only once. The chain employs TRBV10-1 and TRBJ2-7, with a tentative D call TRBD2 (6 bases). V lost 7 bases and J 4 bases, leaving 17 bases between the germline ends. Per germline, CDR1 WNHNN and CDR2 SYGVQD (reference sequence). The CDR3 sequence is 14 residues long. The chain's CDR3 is CASTRRGHGYEQYF. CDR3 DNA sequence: TGCGCCAGCACCCGGAGGGGCCATGGGTACGAGCAGTACTTC.

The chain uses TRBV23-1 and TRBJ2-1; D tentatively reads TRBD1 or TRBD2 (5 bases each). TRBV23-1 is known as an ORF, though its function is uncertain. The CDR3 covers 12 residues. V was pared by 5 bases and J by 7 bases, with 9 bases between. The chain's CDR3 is CASSLGENEQFF. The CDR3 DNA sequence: TGCGCCAGCAGTTTAGGGGAGAATGAGCAGTTCTTC.

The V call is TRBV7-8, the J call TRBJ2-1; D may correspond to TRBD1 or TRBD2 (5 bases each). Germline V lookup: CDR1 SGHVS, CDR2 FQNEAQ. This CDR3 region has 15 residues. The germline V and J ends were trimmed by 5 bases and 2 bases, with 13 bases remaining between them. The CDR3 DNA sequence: TGTGCCAGCAGCCCAGGGACCCCACCCTACAATGAGCAGTTCTTC. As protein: CASSPGTPPYNEQFF.

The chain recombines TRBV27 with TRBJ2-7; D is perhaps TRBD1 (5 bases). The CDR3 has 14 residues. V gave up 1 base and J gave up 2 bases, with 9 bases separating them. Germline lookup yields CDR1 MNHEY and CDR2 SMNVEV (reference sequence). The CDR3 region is CASSLFLQAYEQYF. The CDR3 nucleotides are TGTGCCAGCAGTTTATTCTTACAGGCCTACGAGCAGTACTTC.

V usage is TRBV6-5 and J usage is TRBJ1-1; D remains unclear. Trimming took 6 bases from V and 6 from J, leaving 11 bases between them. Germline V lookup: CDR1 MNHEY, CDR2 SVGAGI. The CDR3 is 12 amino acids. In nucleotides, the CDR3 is TGTGCCAGCAGAAAACAAGACTCTGAAGCTTTCTTT. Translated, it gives CASRKQDSEAFF.

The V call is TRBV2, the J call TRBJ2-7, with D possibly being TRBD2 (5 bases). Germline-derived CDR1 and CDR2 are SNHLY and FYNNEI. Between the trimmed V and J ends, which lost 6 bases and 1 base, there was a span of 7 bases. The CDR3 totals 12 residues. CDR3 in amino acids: CASRRVSYEQYF. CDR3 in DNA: TGTGCCAGCAGGAGGGTGTCCTACGAGCAGTACTTC. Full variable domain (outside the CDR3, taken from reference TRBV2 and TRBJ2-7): EPEVTQTPSHQVTQMGQEVILRCVPISNHLYFYWYRQILGQKVEFLVSFYNNEISEKSEIFDDQFSVERPDGSNFTLKIRSTKLEDSAMYFCASRRVSYEQYFGPGTRLTVT.

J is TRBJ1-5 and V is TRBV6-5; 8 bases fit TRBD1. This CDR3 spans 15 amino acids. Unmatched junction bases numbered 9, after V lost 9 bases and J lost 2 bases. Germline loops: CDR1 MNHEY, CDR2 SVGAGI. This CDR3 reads CASAIGQGRNQPQHF. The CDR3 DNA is TGTGCCAGTGCTATAGGACAGGGACGCAATCAGCCCCAGCATTTT.

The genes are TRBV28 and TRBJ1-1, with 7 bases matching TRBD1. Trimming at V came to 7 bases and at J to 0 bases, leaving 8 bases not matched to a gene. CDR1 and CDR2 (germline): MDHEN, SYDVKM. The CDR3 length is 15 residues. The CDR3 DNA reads TGTGCCAGCACCCTTTGGGGACAGATGAACACTGAAGCTTTCTTT. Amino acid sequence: CASTLWGQMNTEAFF.

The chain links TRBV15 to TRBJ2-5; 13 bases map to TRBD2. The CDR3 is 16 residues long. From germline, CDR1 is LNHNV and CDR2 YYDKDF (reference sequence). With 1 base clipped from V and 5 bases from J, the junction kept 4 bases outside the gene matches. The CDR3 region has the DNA TGTGCCACCAGCAGAGGGACTAGCGGGAGTGGGGAGACCCAGTACTTC. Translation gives CATSRGTSGSGETQYF.

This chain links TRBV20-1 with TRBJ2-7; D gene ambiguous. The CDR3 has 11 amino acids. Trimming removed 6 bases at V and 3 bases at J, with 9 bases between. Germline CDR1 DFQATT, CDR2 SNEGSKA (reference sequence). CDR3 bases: TGCAGTGCGGGCTCGCTCTACGAGCAGTACTTC. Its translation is CSAGSLYEQYF.

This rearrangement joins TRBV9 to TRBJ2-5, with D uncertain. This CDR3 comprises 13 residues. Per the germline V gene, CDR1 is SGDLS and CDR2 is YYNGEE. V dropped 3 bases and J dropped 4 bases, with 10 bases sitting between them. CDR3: CASSDRALETQYF. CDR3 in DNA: TGTGCCAGCAGCGATAGGGCCTTAGAGACCCAGTACTTC. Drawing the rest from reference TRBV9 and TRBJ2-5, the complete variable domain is DSGVTQTPKHLITATGQRVTLRCSPRSGDLSVYWYQQSLDQGLQFLIQYYNGEERAKGNILERFSAQQFPDLHSELNLSSLELGDSALYFCASSDRALETQYFGPGTRLLVL.

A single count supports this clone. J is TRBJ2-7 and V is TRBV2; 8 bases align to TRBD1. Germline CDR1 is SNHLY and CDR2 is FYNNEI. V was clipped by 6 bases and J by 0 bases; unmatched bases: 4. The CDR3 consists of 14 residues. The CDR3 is CASRTGVSSYEQYF. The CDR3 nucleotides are TGTGCCAGCAGGACAGGGGTCAGCTCCTACGAGCAGTACTTC.

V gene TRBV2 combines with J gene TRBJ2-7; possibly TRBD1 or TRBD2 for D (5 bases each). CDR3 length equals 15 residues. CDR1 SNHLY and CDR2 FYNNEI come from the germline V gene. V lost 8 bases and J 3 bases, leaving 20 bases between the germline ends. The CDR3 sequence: CASEPGKGRNYEQYF. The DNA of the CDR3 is TGTGCCAGCGAACCCGGTAAGGGGAGAAACTACGAGCAGTACTTC. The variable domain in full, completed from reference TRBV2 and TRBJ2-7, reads EPEVTQTPSHQVTQMGQEVILRCVPISNHLYFYWYRQILGQKVEFLVSFYNNEISEKSEIFDDQFSVERPDGSNFTLKIRSTKLEDSAMYFCASEPGKGRNYEQYFGPGTRLTVT.

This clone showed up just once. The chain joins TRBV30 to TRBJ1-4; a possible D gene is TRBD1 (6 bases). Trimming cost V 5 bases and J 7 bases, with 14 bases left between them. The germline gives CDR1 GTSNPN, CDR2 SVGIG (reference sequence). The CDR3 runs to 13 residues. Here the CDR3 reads CAWDTEGGEKLFF. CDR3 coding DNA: TGTGCCTGGGACACAGAGGGGGGTGAAAAACTGTTTTTT.

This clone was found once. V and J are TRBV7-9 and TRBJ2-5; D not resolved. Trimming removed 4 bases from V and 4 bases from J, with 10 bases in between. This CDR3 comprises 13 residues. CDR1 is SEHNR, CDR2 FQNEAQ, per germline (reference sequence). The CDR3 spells CASSSLVGETQYF. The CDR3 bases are TGTGCCAGCAGCTCCCTAGTTGGAGAGACCCAGTACTTC.

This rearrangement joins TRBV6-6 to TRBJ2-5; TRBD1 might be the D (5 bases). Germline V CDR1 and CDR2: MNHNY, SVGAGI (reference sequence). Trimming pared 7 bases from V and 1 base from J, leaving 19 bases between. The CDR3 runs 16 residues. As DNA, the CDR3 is TGTGCCAGCAATCGAGCTACAGGATCCGGCCAAGAGACCCAGTACTTC. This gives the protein CASNRATGSGQETQYF.

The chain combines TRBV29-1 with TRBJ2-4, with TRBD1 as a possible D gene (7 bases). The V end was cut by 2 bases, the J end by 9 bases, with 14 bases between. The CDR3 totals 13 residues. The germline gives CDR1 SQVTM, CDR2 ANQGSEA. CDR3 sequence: CSVEPAGGFIQYF. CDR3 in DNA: TGCAGCGTTGAACCGGCAGGGGGGTTCATTCAGTACTTC. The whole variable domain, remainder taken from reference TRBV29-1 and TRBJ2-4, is SAVISQKPSRDICQRGTSLTIQCQVDSQVTMMFWYRQQPGQSLTLIATANQGSEATYESGFVIDKFPISRPNLTFSTLTVSNMSPEDSSIYLCSVEPAGGFIQYFGAGTRLSVL.

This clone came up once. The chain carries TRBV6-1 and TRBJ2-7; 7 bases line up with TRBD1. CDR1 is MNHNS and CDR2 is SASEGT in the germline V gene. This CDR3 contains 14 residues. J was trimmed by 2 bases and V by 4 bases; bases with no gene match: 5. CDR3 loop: CASSGTQGAYEQYF. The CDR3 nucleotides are TGTGCCAGCAGTGGAACTCAGGGGGCCTACGAGCAGTACTTC.

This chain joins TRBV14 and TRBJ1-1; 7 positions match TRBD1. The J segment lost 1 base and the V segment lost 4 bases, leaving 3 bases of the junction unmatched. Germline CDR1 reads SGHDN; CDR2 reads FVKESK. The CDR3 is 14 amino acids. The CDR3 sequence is CASSPGTANTEAFF. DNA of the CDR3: TGTGCCAGCAGCCCAGGGACAGCGAACACTGAAGCTTTCTTT.

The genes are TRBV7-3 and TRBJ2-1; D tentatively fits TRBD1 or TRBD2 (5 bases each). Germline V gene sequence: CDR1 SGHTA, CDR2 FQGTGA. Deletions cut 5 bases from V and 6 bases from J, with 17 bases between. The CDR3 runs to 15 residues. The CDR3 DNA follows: TGTGCCAGCAGCCCCCCAGCTGGGACGGGCAATGAGCAGTTCTTC. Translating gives CASSPPAGTGNEQFF.

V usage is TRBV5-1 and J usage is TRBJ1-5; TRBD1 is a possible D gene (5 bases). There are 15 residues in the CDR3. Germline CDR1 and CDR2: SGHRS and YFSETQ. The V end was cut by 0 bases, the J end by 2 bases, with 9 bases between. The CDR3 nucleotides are TGCGCCAGCAGCTTGGACGGGGGAGGCAATCAGCCCCAGCATTTT. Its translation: CASSLDGGGNQPQHF.

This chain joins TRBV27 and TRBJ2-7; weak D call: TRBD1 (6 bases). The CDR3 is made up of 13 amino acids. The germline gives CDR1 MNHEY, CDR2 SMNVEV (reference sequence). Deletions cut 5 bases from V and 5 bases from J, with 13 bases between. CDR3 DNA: TGTGCCAGCAGTCAGGACAGAGGACACGAGCAGTACTTC. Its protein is CASSQDRGHEQYF.

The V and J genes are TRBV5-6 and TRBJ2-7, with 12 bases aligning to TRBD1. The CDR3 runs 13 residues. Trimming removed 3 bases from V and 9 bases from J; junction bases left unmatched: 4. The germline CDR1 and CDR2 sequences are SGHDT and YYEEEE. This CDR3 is CASSWGQGAGQYF. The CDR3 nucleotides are TGTGCCAGCAGCTGGGGACAGGGGGCAGGGCAGTACTTC.

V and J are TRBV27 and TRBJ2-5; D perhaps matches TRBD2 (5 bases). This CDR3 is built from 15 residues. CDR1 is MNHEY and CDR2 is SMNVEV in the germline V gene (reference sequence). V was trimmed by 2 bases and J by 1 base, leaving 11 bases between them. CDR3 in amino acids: CASSLVGEVQETQYF. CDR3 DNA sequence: TGTGCCAGCAGTTTAGTGGGAGAGGTCCAAGAGACCCAGTACTTC.

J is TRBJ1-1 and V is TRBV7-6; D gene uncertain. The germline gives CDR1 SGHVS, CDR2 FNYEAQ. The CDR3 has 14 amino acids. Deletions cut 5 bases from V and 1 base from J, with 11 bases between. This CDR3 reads CASSAPGKNTEAFF. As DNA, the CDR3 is TGTGCCAGCAGCGCTCCGGGAAAGAACACTGAAGCTTTCTTT. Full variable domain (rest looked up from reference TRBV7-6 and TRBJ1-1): GAGVSQSPRYKVTKRGQDVALRCDPISGHVSLYWYRQALGQGPEFLTYFNYEAQQDKSGLPNDRFSAERPEGSISTLTIQRTEQRDSAMYRCASSAPGKNTEAFFGQGTRLTVV.

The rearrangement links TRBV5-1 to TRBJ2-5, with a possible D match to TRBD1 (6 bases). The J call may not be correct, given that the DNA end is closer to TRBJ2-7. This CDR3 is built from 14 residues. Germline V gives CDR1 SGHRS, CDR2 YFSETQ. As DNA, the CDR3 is TGCGCCAGCAGCTTCGGACAGACCTTTTACGAGCAGTACTTC. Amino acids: CASSFGQTFYEQYF.

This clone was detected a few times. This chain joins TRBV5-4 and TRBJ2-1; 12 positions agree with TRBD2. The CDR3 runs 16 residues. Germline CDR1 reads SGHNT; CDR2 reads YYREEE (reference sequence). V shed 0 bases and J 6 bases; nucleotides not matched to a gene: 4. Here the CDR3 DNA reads TGTGCCAGCAGCTTGGGGTCTAGCGGGAGGGCCAATGAGCAGTTCTTC. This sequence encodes CASSLGSSGRANEQFF.

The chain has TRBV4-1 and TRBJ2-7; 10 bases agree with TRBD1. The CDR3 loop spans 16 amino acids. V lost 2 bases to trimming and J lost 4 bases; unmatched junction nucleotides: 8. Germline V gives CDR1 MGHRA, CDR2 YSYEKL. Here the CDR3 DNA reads TGCGCCAGCAGCCAACAAGGGACAGGGGCGTTATACGAGCAGTACTTC. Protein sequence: CASSQQGTGALYEQYF.

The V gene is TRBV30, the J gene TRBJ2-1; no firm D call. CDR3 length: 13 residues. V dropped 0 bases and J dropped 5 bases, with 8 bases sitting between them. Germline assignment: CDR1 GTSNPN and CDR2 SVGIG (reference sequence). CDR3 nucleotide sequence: TGTGCCTGGAGTGTATACAGTAACAATGAGCAGTTCTTC. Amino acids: CAWSVYSNNEQFF.

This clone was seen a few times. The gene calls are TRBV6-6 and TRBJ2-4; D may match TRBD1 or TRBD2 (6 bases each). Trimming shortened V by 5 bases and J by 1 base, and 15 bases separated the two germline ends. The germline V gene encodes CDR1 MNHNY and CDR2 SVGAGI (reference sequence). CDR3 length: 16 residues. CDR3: CASSPPRDTAKNIQYF. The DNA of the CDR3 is TGTGCCAGCAGTCCACCGCGGGACACTGCCAAAAACATTCAGTACTTC.

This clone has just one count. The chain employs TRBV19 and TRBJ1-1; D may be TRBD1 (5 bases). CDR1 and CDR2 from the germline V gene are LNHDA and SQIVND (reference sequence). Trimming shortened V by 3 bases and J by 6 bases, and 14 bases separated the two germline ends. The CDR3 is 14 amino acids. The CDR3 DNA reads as TGTGCCAGTAGTATTTTGGGGGGGTTCGCTGAAGCTTTCTTT. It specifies CASSILGGFAEAFF.